Listed below are T cell receptor beta chains from one sample, sequenced in a study of vaccination and CD4 T cells after COVID-19. TCRdb reprocessed the PCR reads with MiXCR, giving one entry per CDR3 protein. The sample lists 30,000 to 40,000 distinct CDR3 sequences; 36% were seen once. Sequences were derived from CD4+ T cells from blood, sampled about 7 months after SARS-CoV-2 vaccination. The receptors originated from a human donor who had recovered from COVID-19. CDR3s include the opening cysteine and the closing phenylalanine or tryptophan. A D gene is named only where the DNA matches it firmly. Part of the rows lack a size; the others show once, few, many or a class for expanded clones.

j_call v_call clone_size d_call cdr3_aa cdr3_nt
TRBJ1-2 TRBV10-1 few NA CASSVPREKNYGYTF TGCGCCAGCAGTGTCCCCAGGGAAAAAAACTATGGCTACACCTTC
TRBJ2-3 TRBV4-1 few NA CASSHPLDTQYF TGCGCCAGCAGCCACCCGTTGGATACGCAGTATTTT
TRBJ2-1 TRBV2 NA TRBD1 CASSGQGANEQFF TGTGCCAGCAGCGGACAGGGGGCCAATGAGCAGTTCTTC
TRBJ1-2 TRBV28 few NA CASSLEANYGYTF TGTGCCAGCAGTTTAGAGGCGAACTATGGCTACACCTTC
TRBJ1-2 TRBV19 few NA CASSIDAYPRGGYTF TGTGCCAGTAGTATCGACGCCTATCCTCGGGGTGGCTACACCTTC
TRBJ2-2 TRBV7-6 few TRBD1 CASSYPLDRGRTGELFF TGTGCCAGCAGCTACCCCCTAGACAGGGGGAGGACCGGGGAGCTGTTTTTT
TRBJ2-7 TRBV10-3 NA NA CAISSGRSEQYF TGTGCCATCAGTAGTGGTAGATCCGAGCAGTACTTC
TRBJ1-2 TRBV4-3 few TRBD1 CASSHEPAGGFSYGYTF TGCGCCAGCAGCCATGAGCCGGCAGGGGGATTCTCCTATGGCTACACCTTC
TRBJ2-2 TRBV19 NA NA CASSIRAGELFF TGTGCCAGTAGTATACGGGCCGGGGAGCTGTTTTTT
TRBJ2-1 TRBV7-2 few TRBD1 CASSSQGGGYNEQFF TGTGCCAGCAGCTCACAGGGGGGTGGATACAATGAGCAGTTCTTC
TRBJ2-7 TRBV6-1 NA TRBD2 CASSALAASSYEQYF TGTGCCAGCAGTGCCCTAGCGGCCAGCTCCTACGAGCAGTACTTC
TRBJ2-5 TRBV7-8 NA TRBD2 CASSFLAGGKETQYF TGTGCCAGCAGCTTTTTAGCGGGAGGGAAAGAGACCCAGTACTTC
TRBJ2-1 TRBV7-9 few NA CASSLLGPHEQFF TGTGCCAGCAGCTTACTGGGACCCCATGAGCAGTTCTTC
TRBJ2-5 TRBV7-2 few NA CASSRAQRRETQYF TGTGCCAGCAGCAGAGCGCAGCGACGGGAGACCCAGTACTTC
TRBJ1-2 TRBV6-1 few NA CASEGNYGYTF TGTGCCAGCGAGGGGAACTATGGCTACACCTTC
TRBJ2-1 TRBV19 NA NA CASSMAGTYNEQFF TGTGCCAGTAGTATGGCGGGAACCTACAATGAGCAGTTCTTC
TRBJ2-5 TRBV7-6 few NA CASSLPTSGEETQYF TGTGCCAGCAGCTTACCCACCAGCGGCGAAGAGACCCAGTACTTC
TRBJ2-7 TRBV25-1 NA NA CASSGRPSPYEQYF TGTGCCAGCAGTGGAAGGCCTTCCCCCTACGAGCAGTACTTC
TRBJ1-2 TRBV10-3 few TRBD1 CATKQGADYGYTF TGTGCCACCAAACAGGGGGCGGACTATGGCTACACCTTC
TRBJ1-5 TRBV7-2 NA NA CASSAGREPPQPQHF TGTGCCAGCAGCGCGGGCAGGGAACCACCCCAGCCCCAGCATTTT
TRBJ1-2 TRBV28 NA TRBD1 CASKDRGFYGYTF TGTGCCAGCAAGGACAGGGGCTTTTATGGCTACACCTTC
TRBJ2-1 TRBV7-6 NA TRBD2 CASSLWRESDEQFF TGTGCCAGCAGCTTATGGCGGGAGTCTGATGAGCAGTTCTTC
TRBJ1-1 TRBV5-4 NA TRBD1 CASGQGRENTEAFF TGTGCCAGCGGACAGGGGCGTGAGAACACTGAAGCTTTCTTT
TRBJ2-2 TRBV10-2 NA NA CASSVDTGELFF TGCGCCAGCAGTGTGGACACCGGGGAGCTGTTTTTT
TRBJ1-5 TRBV7-8 NA NA CASTQTGGLNQPQHF TGTGCCAGCACCCAGACGGGGGGCCTCAATCAGCCCCAGCATTTT
TRBJ2-1 TRBV27 NA TRBD1 CASSRQGPYNEQFF TGTGCCAGCAGCCGACAGGGCCCCTACAATGAGCAGTTCTTC
TRBJ2-3 TRBV2 NA NA CASSETPDTQYF TGTGCCAGCAGTGAAACCCCAGATACGCAGTATTTT
TRBJ2-1 TRBV20-1 NA NA CSAPSDWKQFF TGCAGTGCTCCATCGGACTGGAAGCAGTTCTTC
TRBJ2-2 TRBV4-3 NA TRBD2 CASSQTSGSTGELFF TGCGCCAGCAGCCAAACTAGCGGGAGTACCGGGGAGCTGTTTTTT
TRBJ1-6 TRBV6-1 few TRBD1 CASTSDRMNSPLHF TGTGCCAGCACCTCGGACAGGATGAATTCACCCCTCCACTTT
TRBJ2-2 TRBV20-1 few TRBD2 CSATSGIAGELFF TGCAGTGCTACGAGCGGGATCGCCGGGGAGCTGTTTTTT
TRBJ1-5 TRBV15 NA TRBD1 CATSRDGDRAQPQHF TGTGCCACCAGCAGAGATGGGGACAGGGCTCAGCCCCAGCATTTT
TRBJ1-2 TRBV28 few NA CASTSMQGSGYTF TGTGCCAGCACCTCAATGCAGGGGTCTGGCTACACCTTC
TRBJ2-7 TRBV20-1 NA NA CSATAGTQPYEQYF TGCAGTGCCACGGCCGGGACTCAACCCTACGAGCAGTACTTC
TRBJ2-3 TRBV28 few TRBD1 CASSSDRGLSTDTQYF TGTGCCAGCAGTTCCGACAGGGGGCTAAGCACAGATACGCAGTATTTT
TRBJ2-7 TRBV20-1 few NA CSARVLLSKLTYEQYF TGCAGTGCTAGAGTTTTGCTCAGCAAACTGACTTACGAGCAGTACTTC
TRBJ2-3 TRBV2 NA TRBD2 CASLASGSNTQYF TGTGCCAGCCTGGCTAGCGGGTCTAATACGCAGTATTTT
TRBJ2-7 TRBV5-4 few TRBD1 CASRAGTVETYEQYF TGTGCCAGCAGGGCCGGGACAGTCGAAACCTACGAGCAGTACTTC
TRBJ2-7 TRBV6-1 NA NA CASSENGLVEQYF TGTGCCAGCAGTGAAAACGGCTTAGTGGAGCAGTACTTC
TRBJ1-4 TRBV20-1 once NA CSARGRGNEKLFF TGCAGTGCTAGAGGTCGTGGTAATGAAAAACTGTTTTTT
TRBJ2-3 TRBV19 few NA CASNRDTDTQYF TGTGCCAGTAATCGGGACACAGATACGCAGTATTTT
TRBJ2-3 TRBV6-2/TRBV6-3 few NA CASSYTMLSTDTQYF TGTGCCAGCAGTTACACCATGTTGAGCACAGATACGCAGTATTTT
TRBJ2-3 TRBV25-1 few TRBD2 CASSEGSGREADTQYF TGTGCCAGCAGTGAAGGGAGCGGGAGGGAGGCAGATACGCAGTATTTT
TRBJ2-4 TRBV11-1 NA NA CASSVARGSKNIQYF TGTGCCAGCAGCGTAGCTCGGGGTTCCAAAAACATTCAGTACTTC
TRBJ2-5 TRBV20-1 medium-sized NA CSAKWRGEVETQYF TGCAGTGCTAAATGGAGGGGAGAAGTGGAGACCCAGTACTTC
TRBJ2-1 TRBV6-4 few TRBD2 CASSSRTSSYNEQFF TGTGCCAGCAGTTCCCGGACTAGTTCCTACAATGAGCAGTTCTTC
TRBJ2-2 TRBV20-1 NA NA CSARSGHLNTGELFF TGCAGTGCTAGGTCGGGACACCTCAACACCGGGGAGCTGTTTTTT
TRBJ2-5 TRBV19 NA TRBD2 CASTQTGLAKAETQYF TGTGCCAGTACTCAAACCGGACTAGCGAAGGCGGAGACCCAGTACTTC
TRBJ2-7 TRBV6-1 NA TRBD2 CASSEAKRESREQYF TGTGCCAGCAGTGAAGCAAAGCGGGAGAGTCGGGAGCAGTACTTC
TRBJ2-3 TRBV5-1 NA NA CASQSADTQYF TGCGCCAGCCAATCAGCAGATACGCAGTATTTT
TRBJ1-1 TRBV14 NA NA CASSRDSLLEAFF TGTGCCAGCAGCCGCGACAGCCTACTTGAAGCTTTCTTT